This is a list of T cell receptor beta chains from one sample in a study of T cell repertoires in cytomegalovirus infection. TCRdb fed the reads into MiXCR, producing one record per CDR3 protein. The table includes about 240,000 distinct CDR3 sequences, 10% to 15% detected once. Material for sequencing was PBMCs. These receptor sequences come from a human donor in good health (CMV status not recorded). Some clones in this sample may be carry-over from other donors' samples. CDR3s leave out the opening cysteine and the closing phenylalanine or tryptophan.

TRBV4-2	ASSQGQGDHYGYT
TRBV28	ASSTPQVHIQY
TRBV20-1	SARAGASYEQY
TRBV7-2	ASSRGGTGANVLT
TRBV29-1	SVRLNTEAF
TRBV12-3/TRBV12-4	ASSFGQFPDREF
TRBV7-9	ASSLTSGGSDNEQF
TRBV5-6	ASRGTSGRSYNEQF
TRBV11-3	ASSLGAQEEKLF
TRBV29-1	SVEASGRRSYNEQF
TRBV29-1	SAVRGGEGYT
TRBV12-3/TRBV12-4	ASSFEGLETQY
TRBV7-2	ASSLGAWTGYGYT
TRBV7-2	ASSLGAQGEQY
TRBV4-1	ASSQVRSYEQY
TRBV6-2/TRBV6-3	ASRSDREVNGYT
TRBV5-1	ASSSGQGVNEQF
TRBV6-2/TRBV6-3	ASSSLGQPLAVLT
TRBV7-2	ASSLALDSRDTYEQY
TRBV7-2	ASSRGGQGGLYGYT
TRBV29-1	SAGLSSYNEQF
TRBV6-6	ASSYEADVDGYT
TRBV7-7	ASSETYQETQY
TRBV7-2	ASSSGTGGYGYT
TRBV5-1	ASSWDRATGNTIY
TRBV2	ASSEGVQETQY
TRBV7-2	ASSPAGGPSPSYNEQF
TRBV7-2	ASSLGQGTSPLH
TRBV12-5	ASGLVLGGTYGYT
TRBV11-3	ASSSTSGRLLPQY
TRBV5-1	ASSFGGQGSNQPQH
TRBV6-2/TRBV6-3	ASSPRTEVSGRRYEQY
TRBV5-1	ASSQNTFLGDTQY
TRBV7-2	ASSSGLAGVLEQY
TRBV29-1	SVKEDYYGYT
TRBV6-1	ASRPQGVQPQH
TRBV11-3	ASSLGPGQGHYEKY
TRBV6-8	ASSSQASGGKTQY
TRBV7-3	ASSLHPPTSTVLAKNIQY
TRBV12-3/TRBV12-4	ASSLFGYEQY
TRBV19	ASSGGTGVFSGNQPQH
TRBV5-6	ASSLRTGAGNEQF
TRBV20-1	SAGTFNNEQF
TRBV7-2	ASSSEGLTGELF
TRBV20-1	SAPSDSGDQPQH
TRBV12-3/TRBV12-4	ASSLASRSSPHSGANVLT
TRBV20-1	SARVGIGDIQY
TRBV28	ASSLRTGGYQPQH
TRBV15	ATSSLTAGAQYEQY
TRBV6-1	ASSGGTGYNEQF
TRBV12-3/TRBV12-4	ASSSGLAGETGEQF
TRBV6-5	ASSYSATNEKLF
TRBV9	ASSVGGQGNTEAF